This TCR beta chain is drawn from a study of blood T cell repertoires in COVID-19. On the study more broadly: The United States, Italy and Spain were the sources of the acute and convalescent COVID-19 samples. The analysed material was cDNA or gDNA that came from T cells, B-cell-depleted T cells, or PBMCs.

Original methodology: Estimation of nucleated cell counts relied on the amplification of reference gene primers. Profiling relied on immunoSEQ multiplex PCR, and the TCRdb table lists in-frame clones only, not all of them. D and trimming come from the DNA, and the V and J calls and clone size come from that table. The sample contains over 200,000 clones, around 75% of which appear only once. V was pared by 0 bases and J by 4 bases, with 10 bases of the junction left unmatched. The CDR3 totals 17 residues. Germline assignment: CDR1 SGDLS and CDR2 YYNGEE. The source is a human donor in a cohort sampled during active COVID-19. The sequencing sample was made of peripheral blood. The rearrangement links TRBV9 to TRBJ1-1; 9 nucleotides line up with TRBD1. DNA of the CDR3: TGTGCCAGCAGCGTAGATGGGGGGACAGGGCGACTCACTGAAGCTTTCTTT. This sequence encodes CASSVDGGTGRLTEAFF.